This T cell receptor beta chain stems from a study of PD-1 blockade in classical Hodgkin lymphoma. Points from the study as a whole: Newly diagnosed patients had baseline TCR diversity that was reportedly lower than that of healthy donors.

This sample's time point: newly diagnosed, previously untreated cHL patient sample. The authors purified CD4+ T cells from thawed PBMCs by magnetic negative selection. Investigators turned to newly diagnosed, untreated classical Hodgkin lymphoma PBMCs for comparison. TCRdb's copy holds only in-frame clones and misses some; the assay was immunoSEQ multiplex PCR. The sample shows 15,000 to 25,000 clones, approximately 80% of them seen only once. For this clone: Its antigen is as yet unknown.

Source material: CD4+ T cells from blood. This receptor was obtained from a human donor with classical Hodgkin lymphoma.

CDR3 sequence: CASSLGQLNTEAFF. CDR3 nucleotides: TGTGCCAGCAGCTTAGGCCAGCTGAACACTGAAGCTTTCTTT. The chain employs TRBV7-9 and TRBJ1-1; D gene unclear. V was clipped by 1 base and J by 0 bases, with 6 bases between them. Germline V lookup: CDR1 SEHNR, CDR2 FQNEAQ (reference sequence). This CDR3 has 14 amino acids.